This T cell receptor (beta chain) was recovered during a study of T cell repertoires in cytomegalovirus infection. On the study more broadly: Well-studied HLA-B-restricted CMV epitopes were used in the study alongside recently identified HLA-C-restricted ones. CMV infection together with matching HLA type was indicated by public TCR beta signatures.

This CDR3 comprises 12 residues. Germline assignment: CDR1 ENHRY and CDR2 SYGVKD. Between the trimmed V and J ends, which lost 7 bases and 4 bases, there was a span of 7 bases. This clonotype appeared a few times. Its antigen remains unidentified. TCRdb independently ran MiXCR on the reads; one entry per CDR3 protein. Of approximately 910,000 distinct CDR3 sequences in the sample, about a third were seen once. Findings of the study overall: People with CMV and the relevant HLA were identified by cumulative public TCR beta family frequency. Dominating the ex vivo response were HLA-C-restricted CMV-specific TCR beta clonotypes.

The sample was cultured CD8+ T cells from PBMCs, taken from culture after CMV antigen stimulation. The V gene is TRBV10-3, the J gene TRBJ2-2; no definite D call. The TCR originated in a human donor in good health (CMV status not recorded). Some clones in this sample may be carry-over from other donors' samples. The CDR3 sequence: CAIKSGTGELFF. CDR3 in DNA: TGTGCCATCAAGTCTGGCACCGGGGAGCTGTTTTTT.